The 15 T cell receptor beta chains reported below all come from one sample, sequenced in a study of T-cell reconstitution after alpha-beta-depleted transplantation in children. Unique molecular identifiers were incorporated when the TCRbeta library was constructed. TCRdb re-analysed the PCR reads in MiXCR, keeping a single row per CDR3 protein. The sample consists of 120,000 or so distinct CDR3 sequences, more than 20% of them appearing once. Sequences were derived from PBMCs, mostly from graft donor cells, sampled 180 days after TCRalphabeta/CD19-depleted stem cell transplant. These receptor sequences come from a male patient aged 2-10 years who had a stem cell transplant for chronic granulomatous disease, so the T cells may come from the graft donor.

The table lists this clonotype with a few counts. The V gene is TRBV20-1, the J gene TRBJ2-4; D is ambiguous. Germline assignment: CDR1 DFQATT and CDR2 SNEGSKA (reference sequence). The V end lost 0 bases, the J end lost 1 base, and 7 bases lay between the germline ends. The CDR3 has 14 amino acids. This CDR3 reads CSARDITAKNIQYF. Here the CDR3 DNA reads TGCAGTGCTAGAGATATAACGGCCAAAAACATTCAGTACTTC.

This clonotype was detected ten times or more. The chain couples TRBV4-1 to TRBJ2-3, with D hard to call. The V gene lost 4 bases and the J gene lost 0 bases, with 8 bases spanning the gap. Germline V lookup: CDR1 MGHRA, CDR2 YSYEKL. The CDR3 is 14 residues long. This chain's CDR3 is CASSPGPSTDTQYF. The CDR3 DNA reads TGCGCCAGCAGCCCCGGCCCTAGCACAGATACGCAGTATTTT.

This clonotype was seen more than once but under ten times. The genes are TRBV5-1 and TRBJ2-1; tentatively, D is TRBD2 (7 bases). CDR1 and CDR2 (germline): SGHRS, YFSETQ. V was clipped by 3 bases and J by 4 bases, with 14 bases between them. This CDR3 region has 15 residues. CDR3 DNA: TGCGCCAGCAGCTATCAAGGGGGGGGATACAATGAGCAGTTCTTC. Amino acids: CASSYQGGGYNEQFF.

This sequence joins TRBV7-2 and TRBJ2-3; perhaps TRBD1 as D (6 bases). CDR1 is SGHTA, CDR2 FQGNSA, per germline. The V gene lost 5 bases and the J gene lost 2 bases, with 17 bases spanning the gap. This CDR3 is 16 amino acids long. The DNA of the CDR3 is TGTGCCAGCAGCCCTCCCAGGGGCCTACTCACAGATACGCAGTATTTT. Encoded protein: CASSPPRGLLTDTQYF.

This clonotype was detected many times. The chain has TRBV15 and TRBJ1-6; D gene unclear. Germline CDR1 and CDR2: LNHNV and YYDKDF (reference sequence). The CDR3 loop spans 17 amino acids. V was clipped by 0 bases and J by 5 bases, with 14 bases between them. CDR3 protein: CATSRDQGYSDNSPLHF. CDR3 in DNA: TGTGCCACCAGCAGAGATCAAGGGTATAGTGATAATTCACCCCTCCACTTT.

The chain has TRBV12-3 or TRBV12-4 and TRBJ2-1, with TRBD2 matching over 8 bases. The J segment lost 7 bases and the V segment lost 6 bases, leaving 17 bases of the junction unmatched. CDR3 length: 17 residues. In DNA, the CDR3 is TGTGCCAGCAGCCCCGGTACACCTCGGACTAGCCAAAATGAGCAGTTCTTC. Amino acid sequence: CASSPGTPRTSQNEQFF.

This clonotype was seen more than once but under ten times. The chain is built from TRBV7-2 and TRBJ2-3; TRBD2 matches at 11 bases. CDR3 length: 16 residues. Looked up from germline, CDR1 is SGHTA and CDR2 is FQGNSA. V trimming: 7 bases; J trimming: 3 bases; junction bases outside the gene matches: 9. The CDR3 spells CASTRVGTSGTDTQYF. Written as DNA, the CDR3 is TGTGCCAGCACCCGAGTGGGGACTAGCGGTACAGATACGCAGTATTTT.

This clonotype was recorded a few times. This chain links TRBV20-1 with TRBJ2-1, with D possibly matching TRBD1 (6 bases). The length of the CDR3 is 13 residues. V lost 7 bases, J lost 6 bases, and 16 bases lay in between. Germline V gene data show CDR1 as DFQATT and CDR2 as SNEGSKA (reference sequence). The CDR3 nucleotides read TGCAGTGTCCGTAGGACAGCGGCCAATGAGCAGTTCTTC. This codes for CSVRRTAANEQFF.

This clonotype was found many times. The V and J genes are TRBV12-3 or TRBV12-4 and TRBJ2-5, with D possibly matching TRBD1 (6 bases). This CDR3 spans 12 amino acids. V dropped 6 bases and J dropped 6 bases, with 11 bases sitting between them. CDR3 DNA: TGTGCCAGCAGCACCAGGGGAAAGACCCAGTACTTC. Protein sequence: CASSTRGKTQYF.

This clonotype was counted ten times or more. This rearrangement joins TRBV10-3 to TRBJ1-1, with a tentative D call TRBD1 (5 bases). Trimming took off 3 bases at V and 4 bases at J, with 9 bases between the two ends. Germline-derived CDR1 and CDR2 are ENHRY and SYGVKD. The CDR3 covers 13 residues. CDR3 DNA sequence: TGTGCCATCAGTGAAGGGGTCCCCACTGAAGCTTTCTTT. The encoded protein is CAISEGVPTEAFF.

This chain links TRBV6-1 with TRBJ2-7; D remains unclear. Trimming stripped 2 bases from V and 9 bases from J, with 17 bases between. The CDR3 has 14 residues. Germline assignment: CDR1 MNHNS and CDR2 SASEGT. CDR3 nucleotide sequence: TGTGCCAGCAGTGAACCTAACCATGGTTCCGGGCAGTACTTC. Its protein product is CASSEPNHGSGQYF.

The chain is built from TRBV5-1 and TRBJ1-1; the D gene is possibly TRBD1 (6 bases). CDR1 and CDR2 (germline): SGHRS, YFSETQ. The length of the CDR3 is 15 residues. The V and J ends lost 4 bases and 7 bases respectively, with 20 bases between them. The CDR3 coding sequence is TGCGCCAGCAGCCAGAGGACAGCCGACGTTGGTGAAGCTTTCTTT. Translating gives CASSQRTADVGEAFF.

The chain couples TRBV9 to TRBJ2-5, with D possibly matching TRBD2 (5 bases). Germline V gives CDR1 SGDLS, CDR2 YYNGEE. The germline V and J ends were trimmed by 1 base and 0 bases, with 10 bases remaining between them. The length of the CDR3 is 15 residues. Here the CDR3 reads CASSVNEGHQETQYF. The CDR3 DNA follows: TGTGCCAGCAGCGTAAACGAGGGCCACCAAGAGACCCAGTACTTC.

This clonotype appeared many times. The chain carries TRBV5-1 and TRBJ1-5; tentatively, D is TRBD1 (5 bases). With 1 base removed from V and 5 bases from J, the gap between germline ends came to 7 bases. The CDR3 spans 13 residues. Germline lookup yields CDR1 SGHRS and CDR2 YFSETQ. DNA for the CDR3: TGCGCCAGCAGCTTGTCCAGGGATCAGCCCCAGCATTTT. This sequence encodes CASSLSRDQPQHF.

As for this clonotype: Since a much larger clone is just one base distant, this may be a read error. V gene TRBV12-3 or TRBV12-4 combines with J gene TRBJ1-3; D is unresolved. V was clipped by 5 bases and J by 4 bases, with 3 bases between them. The CDR3 totals 11 residues. The CDR3 here is CASSIGNTIYF. For the CDR3, the DNA is TGTGCCAGCAGTATAGGAAACACCATATATTTT.